Shown below are 8 T cell receptor beta chains from a single sample sequenced in a study of T cell changes during pregnancy in multiple sclerosis. This table comes from immunoSEQ multiplex PCR, and its TCRdb copy is limited to in-frame clones, with some not included. The sample lists just over 50,000 clones; roughly 94% were seen once. Sequences were derived from CD4+ T cells from peripheral blood mononuclear cells, sampled in the second trimester of pregnancy. Every receptor here comes from a female donor with multiple sclerosis, enrolled in a pregnancy study.

The gene calls are TRBV11-2 and TRBJ1-2; 11 nucleotides align to TRBD1. The CDR3 length is 15 residues. After removal of 3 bases from V and 5 bases from J, the junction contained 5 bases not matched to a gene. The germline gives CDR1 SGHAT, CDR2 FQNNGV. CDR3 region: CASSFSGTGGYGYTF. CDR3 DNA: TGTGCCAGCAGCTTTTCCGGGACAGGGGGGTATGGCTACACCTTC.

The V gene is TRBV23-1, the J gene TRBJ2-1; 7 bases fit TRBD1. TRBV23-1 is an open reading frame, and its role is uncertain. The J segment lost 8 bases and the V segment lost 2 bases, leaving 3 bases of the junction unmatched. The CDR3 consists of 13 residues. The CDR3 coding sequence is TGCGCCAGCAGTCAAGGACAGGTATATGAGCAGTTCTTC. Its protein is CASSQGQVYEQFF.

The chain recombines TRBV7-2 with TRBJ2-5; TRBD1 matches at 9 bases. From germline, CDR1 is SGHTA and CDR2 FQGNSA. With V trimmed by 5 bases and J by 5 bases, 6 bases remained unmatched. The CDR3 has 14 residues. CDR3 residues: CASSRGQGGETQYF. As DNA, the CDR3 is TGTGCCAGCAGCCGGGGACAGGGCGGGGAGACCCAGTACTTC.

The V and J genes are TRBV7-2 and TRBJ2-3, with 7 bases matching TRBD2. Per germline, CDR1 SGHTA and CDR2 FQGNSA. This CDR3 region has 15 residues. V lost 3 bases, J lost 6 bases, and 9 bases stayed unmatched. CDR3 DNA sequence: TGTGCCAGCAGCTTCGTATCGGGGGGTGGGGATACGCAGTATTTT. Translation: CASSFVSGGGDTQYF. Full variable domain (missing parts from reference TRBV7-2 and TRBJ2-3): GAGVSQSPSNKVTEKGKDVELRCDPISGHTALYWYRQSLGQGLEFLIYFQGNSAPDKSGLPSDRFSAERTGGSVSTLTIQRTQQEDSAVYLCASSFVSGGGDTQYFGPGTRLTVL.

The V and J genes are TRBV10-3 and TRBJ2-5, with 9 positions matching TRBD1. J lost 5 bases, V lost 10 bases, and 8 bases had no gene match. Germline lookup yields CDR1 ENHRY and CDR2 SYGVKD. CDR3 length: 13 residues. The CDR3 protein is CASGTGPLETQYF. DNA for the CDR3: TGTGCCAGTGGGACAGGGCCTCTGGAGACCCAGTACTTC.

The chain joins TRBV15 to TRBJ2-1; 12 nucleotides agree with TRBD2. With 10 bases clipped from V and 9 bases from J, the junction kept 16 bases outside the gene matches. The CDR3 has 16 amino acids. Germline-derived CDR1 and CDR2 are LNHNV and YYDKDF (reference sequence). The CDR3 DNA is TGTGCCATCGATCCGGGACTAGCGGGTGAGGGCGCTGAGCAGTTCTTC. Encoded protein: CAIDPGLAGEGAEQFF.

The CDR3 sequence: CASSVGVEGYHEKLFF. In DNA, the CDR3 is TGTGCCAGCAGCGTAGGGGTCGAGGGTTATCATGAAAAACTGTTTTTT. The V and J genes are TRBV9 and TRBJ1-4; D is undetermined. CDR1 and CDR2 (germline): SGDLS, YYNGEE. Trimming stripped 0 bases from V and 6 bases from J, with 15 bases between. The CDR3 is made up of 16 amino acids.

The chain recombines TRBV7-9 with TRBJ2-1, with TRBD2 identical over 12 bases. The CDR3 is made up of 13 amino acids. Germline V gene data show CDR1 as SEHNR and CDR2 as FQNEAQ (reference sequence). The trim removed 5 bases at V and 10 bases at J, leaving 3 bases unmatched. The CDR3 DNA is TGTGCCAGCAGCACCACTAGCGGGGGGGAGCAGTTCTTC. Translation: CASSTTSGGEQFF.